A single sample gave rise to the 20 T cell receptor beta chains below, sequenced in a study of Tregs in tolerant kidney transplant recipients. TCRdb's table, derived via immunoSEQ multiplex PCR, lists solely in-frame clones and lacks some. The table shows 75,000 to 80,000 clones, with roughly 90% occurring only once. The material sequenced was Tregs from blood, taken before the transplant. The source is a human donor who received a combined kidney and bone marrow transplant.

The rearrangement links TRBV13 to TRBJ1-1; D is uncertain. The CDR3 has 14 amino acids. The germline V gene encodes CDR1 PRHDT and CDR2 FYEKMQ (reference sequence). Between the trimmed V and J ends, which lost 5 bases and 5 bases, there was a span of 15 bases. For the CDR3, the DNA is TGTGCCAGCAGCCAAACCCCACCGGGGACTGAAGCTTTCTTT. This gives the protein CASSQTPPGTEAFF.

The chain couples TRBV19 to TRBJ2-5; no reliable D call. CDR3 length: 15 residues. Deletions cut 1 base from V and 5 bases from J, with 14 bases between. Germline CDR1 and CDR2: LNHDA and SQIVND (reference sequence). The CDR3 DNA follows: TGTGCCAGTAGTATAGGTTCCAGTCTCGGGGAGACCCAGTACTTC. Translation gives CASSIGSSLGETQYF.

The chain uses TRBV6-5 and TRBJ2-1; 8 bases map to TRBD1. The CDR3 spans 16 residues. V gave up 2 bases and J gave up 5 bases; unmatched junction bases: 8. Germline V CDR1 and CDR2: MNHEY, SVGAGI. The CDR3 spells CASSYGQGWENNEQFF. In nucleotides, the CDR3 is TGTGCCAGCAGTTACGGACAGGGTTGGGAAAACAATGAGCAGTTCTTC.

A single count supports this clone. The chain uses TRBV6-6 and TRBJ1-3; no clear D gene. Trimming took off 0 bases at V and 7 bases at J, with 16 bases between the two ends. CDR1 MNHNY and CDR2 SVGAGI come from the germline V gene (reference sequence). There are 16 residues in the CDR3. This CDR3 is CASSYSMSIGGNTIYF. The DNA for the CDR3 is TGTGCCAGCAGTTACTCGATGAGTATCGGCGGGAACACCATATATTTT.

The rearrangement joins TRBV28 to TRBJ1-1; 7 bases map to TRBD1. Trimming cost V 6 bases and J 3 bases; bases outside gene matches: 1. Germline assignment: CDR1 MDHEN and CDR2 SYDVKM. The CDR3 has 12 residues. In DNA, the CDR3 is TGTGCCAGCAGGACAGGGCACACTGAAGCTTTCTTT. Translating gives CASRTGHTEAFF.

This chain joins TRBV19 and TRBJ1-5, with 10 bases lining up with TRBD1. The CDR3 has 15 residues. V trimming: 5 bases; J trimming: 7 bases; junction bases outside the gene matches: 8. Looked up from germline, CDR1 is LNHDA and CDR2 is SQIVND (reference sequence). Written as DNA, the CDR3 is TGTGCCAGTAGTCGCTCCGGGACAGGGGAACAGCCCCAGCATTTT. Protein: CASSRSGTGEQPQHF.

The rearrangement joins TRBV7-9 to TRBJ1-5, with D perhaps TRBD1 (5 bases). Trimming took 5 bases from V and 3 from J, leaving 14 bases between them. The CDR3 consists of 15 residues. Germline lookup yields CDR1 SEHNR and CDR2 FQNEAQ (reference sequence). The CDR3 DNA reads TGTGCCAGCAGCACCACCGGGACTTCCAATCAGCCCCAGCATTTT. This codes for CASSTTGTSNQPQHF.

There are a few counts of this clone. The CDR3 sequence: CAGRGLRTGELFF. CDR3 coding DNA: TGTGCGGGCAGGGGGTTACGGACCGGGGAGCTGTTTTTT. The rearrangement links TRBV6-6 to TRBJ2-2, with 7 bases aligning to TRBD1. The CDR3 runs to 13 residues. Germline loops: CDR1 MNHNY, CDR2 SVGAGI (reference sequence).

This rearrangement joins TRBV7-2 to TRBJ1-2; 9 positions agree with TRBD1. The junction had 11 bases not matched to a gene; V was cut back by 6 bases and J by 6 bases. The germline gives CDR1 SGHTA, CDR2 FQGNSA. This CDR3 contains 15 residues. The CDR3 DNA follows: TGTGCCAGCAGGCGGTCACAGGGGGCGGGCGATGGCTACACCTTC. Residues: CASRRSQGAGDGYTF.

The rearrangement uses TRBV4-1 and TRBJ1-6; TRBD1 matches 7 bases. The germline V gene encodes CDR1 MGHRA and CDR2 YSYEKL. The trim removed 4 bases at V and 2 bases at J, leaving 5 bases unmatched. This CDR3 is built from 16 residues. In DNA, the CDR3 is TGCGCCAGCAGCCGGGAGACAGGGACCTATAATTCACCCCTCCACTTT. Translation: CASSRETGTYNSPLHF.

The gene calls are TRBV28 and TRBJ1-3; D gene ambiguous. The CDR3 is 14 amino acids. V lost 4 bases to trimming and J lost 9 bases, with 16 bases between them. The germline CDR1 and CDR2 sequences are MDHEN and SYDVKM. The CDR3 DNA is TGTGCCAGCAGTTCGCCCGCCCACGGGGTCACCATATATTTT. Translating gives CASSSPAHGVTIYF.

This sequence joins TRBV4-3 and TRBJ2-2, with no clear D. The CDR3 sequence is 12 residues long. CDR1 LGHNA and CDR2 YSLEER come from the germline V gene. The V and J ends lost 0 bases and 4 bases respectively, with 0 bases between them. CDR3 coding DNA: TGCGCCAGCAGCCAAGACACCGGGGAGCTGTTTTTT. Translating it yields CASSQDTGELFF.

The chain joins TRBV6-1 to TRBJ1-2; the D gene is possibly TRBD1 (5 bases). This CDR3 comprises 16 residues. CDR1 and CDR2 from the germline V gene are MNHNS and SASEGT. V was shortened by 2 bases and J by 2 bases, with 15 bases between the two germline ends. The CDR3 region is CASSEPRRAKNYGYTF. The DNA for the CDR3 is TGTGCCAGCAGTGAACCCCGCAGGGCCAAAAACTATGGCTACACCTTC.

The chain has TRBV4-2 and TRBJ1-5; 8 positions match TRBD1. This CDR3 spans 15 amino acids. J was trimmed by 6 bases and V by 4 bases; bases with no gene match: 8. The germline V gene has CDR1 LGHNA and CDR2 YNFKEQ. This CDR3 is CASSPKTGEGQPQHF. The DNA for the CDR3 is TGTGCCAGCAGCCCAAAGACAGGGGAAGGTCAGCCCCAGCATTTT.

The chain joins TRBV27 to TRBJ2-6; possibly TRBD1 for D (6 bases). The germline gives CDR1 MNHEY, CDR2 SMNVEV (reference sequence). The CDR3 spans 15 residues. Trimming stripped 0 bases from V and 4 bases from J, with 7 bases between. The CDR3 DNA sequence: TGTGCCAGCAGTTTATCGAGGGGGGGGGCCAACGTCCTGACTTTC. Protein sequence: CASSLSRGGANVLTF.

This chain links TRBV14 with TRBJ2-1; D is uncertain. The CDR3 loop spans 13 amino acids. The germline V and J ends were trimmed by 6 bases and 9 bases, with 15 bases remaining between them. Germline lookup yields CDR1 SGHDN and CDR2 FVKESK. CDR3 amino acids: CASSLGAWGEQFF. The CDR3 DNA reads TGTGCCAGCAGTCTCGGCGCGTGGGGTGAGCAGTTCTTC.

The sample holds one count of this clone. The rearrangement uses TRBV5-1 and TRBJ1-4; D gene ambiguous. Germline lookup yields CDR1 SGHRS and CDR2 YFSETQ. The ends were cut back, 5 bases at V and 0 bases at J, with 5 bases in the middle. The CDR3 spans 13 residues. CDR3 protein: CASRMATNEKLFF. The CDR3 nucleotides are TGCGCCAGCAGGATGGCAACTAATGAAAAACTGTTTTTT.

The gene calls are TRBV10-3 and TRBJ2-1, with D possibly being TRBD1 (6 bases). V was clipped by 2 bases and J by 4 bases, with 12 bases between them. Germline V gene data show CDR1 as ENHRY and CDR2 as SYGVKD. This CDR3 has 15 residues. CDR3 protein: CAISEDRIPYNEQFF. DNA of the CDR3: TGTGCCATCAGTGAGGACAGGATACCTTACAATGAGCAGTTCTTC.

The chain joins TRBV28 to TRBJ2-5; 7 nucleotides line up with TRBD1. V lost 2 bases and J lost 2; bases outside the gene matches: 5. The CDR3 has 15 amino acids. CDR1 and CDR2 from the germline V gene are MDHEN and SYDVKM. The CDR3 coding sequence is TGTGCCAGCAGTTTAGGGACAGTTACTCAAGAGACCCAGTACTTC. Protein sequence: CASSLGTVTQETQYF.

V usage is TRBV28 and J usage is TRBJ1-5; D not resolved. Per the germline V gene, CDR1 is MDHEN and CDR2 is SYDVKM. The CDR3 spans 13 residues. Trimming left V 6 bases short and J 7 bases short, with 13 bases between. The CDR3 DNA reads TGTGCCAGCAGCCCCCCGAGCGTCCAGCCCCAGCATTTT. It translates to CASSPPSVQPQHF.